This entry lists 11 T cell receptor beta chains sequenced from one sample in a study of T cells in Graves' hyperthyroidism and ophthalmopathy. Amplification targeted TCR beta CDR3 regions from RNA transcripts. First-round RT-PCR with HTBI primers amplified the TCR CDR3 region. TCRdb fed the multiplex PCR reads into MiXCR, producing one record per CDR3 protein. The table includes about 320,000 distinct CDR3 sequences, 16% detected once. The specimen sequenced was blood. Receptors originate from a young man with Graves' hyperthyroidism.

Many counts were recorded for this clonotype. The V call is TRBV30, the J call TRBJ2-1; 10 positions match TRBD2. The germline gives CDR1 GTSNPN, CDR2 SVGIG (reference sequence). V trimming: 0 bases; J trimming: 15 bases; junction bases outside the gene matches: 11. This CDR3 region has 14 residues. The CDR3 sequence: CAWSVKTSGFLGFF. CDR3 nucleotides: TGTGCCTGGAGTGTCAAGACTAGCGGGTTCCTAGGGTTCTTC.

This clonotype has just a few counts. The chain combines TRBV19 with TRBJ2-1, with D tentatively TRBD2 (6 bases). Germline-derived CDR1 and CDR2 are LNHDA and SQIVND (reference sequence). This CDR3 comprises 16 residues. Trimming removed 7 bases at V and 3 bases at J, with 19 bases between. The CDR3 loop is CASTSRLVGSYNEQFF. CDR3 nucleotide sequence: TGTGCCAGTACCTCAAGACTAGTTGGGAGCTACAATGAGCAGTTCTTC.

This clonotype was seen ten or more times. V usage is TRBV27 and J usage is TRBJ2-1; no firm D call. V lost 6 bases, J lost 7 bases, and 13 bases lay in between. CDR3 length: 13 residues. From germline, CDR1 is MNHEY and CDR2 SMNVEV (reference sequence). The CDR3 DNA reads TGTGCCAGCAGCGGTACACGGGTAAATGAGCAGTTCTTC. It translates to CASSGTRVNEQFF.

Ten or more counts support this clonotype. This chain joins TRBV9 and TRBJ1-1; D ambiguous. There are 13 residues in the CDR3. Trimming took 3 bases from V and 3 from J, leaving 9 bases between them. The germline CDR1 and CDR2 sequences are SGDLS and YYNGEE. CDR3 region: CASSAQVDTEAFF. For the CDR3, the DNA is TGTGCCAGCAGCGCCCAGGTCGACACTGAAGCTTTCTTT.

This clonotype showed up many times. The chain is built from TRBV10-3 and TRBJ1-1; unclear D gene. Trimming removed 6 bases from V and 1 base from J, with 6 bases in between. The CDR3 sequence is 12 residues long. Germline V lookup: CDR1 ENHRY, CDR2 SYGVKD. The CDR3 here is CAIRRENTEAFF. CDR3 coding DNA: TGTGCCATCAGGAGGGAGAACACTGAAGCTTTCTTT.

The V gene is TRBV2, the J gene TRBJ1-3, with a tentative D call TRBD1 (5 bases). The CDR3 consists of 15 residues. V was cut by 3 bases and J by 7 bases, with 16 bases left in between. Germline V gene sequence: CDR1 SNHLY, CDR2 FYNNEI. The chain's CDR3 is CASSDWGTLHNTIYF. The CDR3 DNA follows: TGTGCCAGCAGTGATTGGGGGACGCTGCACAACACCATATATTTT.

At least ten counts were recorded for this clonotype. The chain links TRBV19 to TRBJ1-5; 9 nucleotides agree with TRBD1. The CDR3 is 15 amino acids. With 4 bases clipped from V and 7 bases from J, the junction kept 8 bases outside the gene matches. Per the germline V gene, CDR1 is LNHDA and CDR2 is SQIVND (reference sequence). The CDR3 region has the DNA TGTGCCAGTAGTACCGGGACAGGGTATCGGCAGCCCCAGCATTTT. Protein product: CASSTGTGYRQPQHF. Supplemented by reference TRBV19 and TRBJ1-5, the full variable domain reads DGGITQSPKYLFRKEGQNVTLSCEQNLNHDAMYWYRQDPGQGLRLIYYSQIVNDFQKGDIAEGYSVSREKKESFPLTVTSAQKNPTAFYLCASSTGTGYRQPQHFGDGTRLSIL.

This clonotype was counted only a few times. The chain has TRBV3-1 and TRBJ1-5; D is unclear. The CDR3 consists of 15 residues. V dropped 0 bases and J dropped 7 bases, with 13 bases sitting between them. Germline assignment: CDR1 LGHDT and CDR2 YNNKEL (reference sequence). DNA of the CDR3: TGTGCCAGCAGCCAAGATGGAGCAGTCAGCCAGCCCCAGCATTTT. Its translation is CASSQDGAVSQPQHF.

The V call is TRBV5-1, the J call TRBJ1-5; D is uncertain. The CDR3 has 20 residues. Per the germline V gene, CDR1 is SGHRS and CDR2 is YFSETQ. V lost 4 bases, J lost 4 bases, and 30 bases lay in between. The CDR3 nucleotides are TGCGCCAGCAGCCCCCCTACGTCCGAAGGCGCCTGGATTGGAAATCAGCCCCAGCATTTT. Translating gives CASSPPTSEGAWIGNQPQHF.

The chain is built from TRBV24-1 and TRBJ2-5, with TRBD1 matching 7 bases. The V segment lost 1 base and the J segment 4 bases; nucleotides outside the gene matches: 5. This CDR3 region has 15 residues. Looked up from germline, CDR1 is KGHDR and CDR2 is SFDVKD. CDR3 loop: CATSDLQGIGETQYF. The CDR3 DNA sequence: TGTGCCACCAGTGATTTACAGGGGATTGGAGAGACCCAGTACTTC.

The gene calls are TRBV10-3 and TRBJ2-2; no reliable D call. The germline CDR1 and CDR2 sequences are ENHRY and SYGVKD. The CDR3 length is 12 residues. Trimming pared 6 bases from V and 5 bases from J, leaving 7 bases between. This chain's CDR3 is CAIRKNTGELFF. The CDR3 DNA sequence: TGTGCCATCAGGAAAAATACCGGGGAGCTGTTTTTT.